A selection of T cell receptor beta chains follows, all from one sample in a study of blood T cell repertoires in COVID-19. Generated by immunoSEQ multiplex PCR, the TCRdb table keeps only in-frame clones and is missing some. The sample shows under 250,000 clones, approximately 90% of them seen only once. Sequenced input: peripheral blood. These receptor sequences come from a man aged 45 to 65 with COVID-19, enrolled during active disease. CDR3s include the opening cysteine and the closing phenylalanine or tryptophan. D genes are given only for firm matches. Size is omitted from some rows. Given values are once, few, many or a class for expanded clones.

V gene: TRBV11-2
J gene: TRBJ1-1
CDR3 length: 14
clone size: .
D gene: TRBD1
CDR3 DNA: TGTGCCAGTTACTCCGGGACAGGGAGGTGGGTAGCTTTCTTT
CDR3 protein: CASYSGTGRWVAFF

V gene: TRBV5-4
J gene: TRBJ2-1
CDR3 length: 17
clone size: .
D gene: .
CDR3 DNA: TGTGCCAGCAGCTTGGGGCTCCCGGGAACAGATGTCAATGAGCAGTTCTTC
CDR3 protein: CASSLGLPGTDVNEQFF

V gene: TRBV19
J gene: TRBJ1-6
CDR3 length: 20
clone size: few
D gene: .
CDR3 DNA: TGTGCCAGTAGTATCCAAATCCTCGTGGAGGGGTCCTCCTATAATTCACCCCTCCACTTT
CDR3 protein: CASSIQILVEGSSYNSPLHF

V gene: TRBV6-6
J gene: TRBJ2-2
CDR3 length: 14
clone size: .
D gene: .
CDR3 DNA: TGTGCCCACCGACATGGACAAAACACCGGGGAGCTGTTTTTT
CDR3 protein: CAHRHGQNTGELFF

V gene: TRBV27
J gene: TRBJ2-7
CDR3 length: 14
clone size: .
D gene: TRBD1
CDR3 DNA: TGTGCCAGCAGGGGACAGGGGGTATCCTACGAGCAGTACTTC
CDR3 protein: CASRGQGVSYEQYF

V gene: TRBV30
J gene: TRBJ2-1
CDR3 length: 15
clone size: .
D gene: .
CDR3 DNA: TGTGCCTGGATTCCTTCTGGGCGCTCCTACAATGAGCAGTTCTTC
CDR3 protein: CAWIPSGRSYNEQFF

V gene: TRBV7-2
J gene: TRBJ2-5
CDR3 length: 16
clone size: .
D gene: TRBD2
CDR3 DNA: TGTGCCAGCAGCTTCGCCGGACTAGCGGGGGCAGAGACCCAGTACTTC
CDR3 protein: CASSFAGLAGAETQYF

V gene: TRBV7-9
J gene: TRBJ1-6
CDR3 length: 13
clone size: .
D gene: .
CDR3 DNA: TGTGCCAGCAGCTCCGGGAATAATTCACCCCTCCACTTT
CDR3 protein: CASSSGNNSPLHF

V gene: TRBV12-3/TRBV12-4
J gene: TRBJ2-4
CDR3 length: 13
clone size: .
D gene: .
CDR3 DNA: TGTGCCAGCAGTCGCTCTACTTATGGCATTCAGTACTTC
CDR3 protein: CASSRSTYGIQYF

V gene: TRBV11-1
J gene: TRBJ2-5
CDR3 length: 14
clone size: .
D gene: .
CDR3 DNA: TGTGCCAGCAGCTTAGGCGGGATCCAAGAGACCCAGTACTTC
CDR3 protein: CASSLGGIQETQYF

V gene: TRBV28
J gene: TRBJ1-3
CDR3 length: 15
clone size: once
D gene: TRBD1
CDR3 DNA: TGTGCCAGCAGTTGGGGTGACAGGGATGGAAACACCATATATTTT
CDR3 protein: CASSWGDRDGNTIYF

V gene: TRBV6-5
J gene: TRBJ1-3
CDR3 length: 15
clone size: .
D gene: TRBD1
CDR3 DNA: TGTGCCAGCAGAAACAGGGGCGCCTCTGGAAACACCATATATTTT
CDR3 protein: CASRNRGASGNTIYF

V gene: TRBV29-1
J gene: TRBJ2-3
CDR3 length: 13
clone size: .
D gene: .
CDR3 DNA: TGCAGCGGTGACAGCGTCGGCACAGATACGCAGTATTTT
CDR3 protein: CSGDSVGTDTQYF

V gene: TRBV6-5
J gene: TRBJ1-1
CDR3 length: 15
clone size: .
D gene: .
CDR3 DNA: TGTGCCAGCAGACCCGACCGGGTTGGGGCCACTGAAGCTTTCTTT
CDR3 protein: CASRPDRVGATEAFF

V gene: TRBV5-1
J gene: TRBJ2-1
CDR3 length: 17
clone size: .
D gene: TRBD2
CDR3 DNA: TGCGCCAGCAGTTTGGGGACTAGCGGGAGGTCCTACAATGAGCAGTTCTTC
CDR3 protein: CASSLGTSGRSYNEQFF

V gene: TRBV5-6
J gene: TRBJ1-2
CDR3 length: 15
clone size: .
D gene: .
CDR3 DNA: TGTGCCAGCAGCTTGGGCGCAGGGGTCCCTTATGGCTACACCTTC
CDR3 protein: CASSLGAGVPYGYTF

V gene: TRBV6-5
J gene: TRBJ2-6
CDR3 length: 15
clone size: .
D gene: TRBD1
CDR3 DNA: TGTGCCAGCAGGGCAGGGGGCTCTGGGGCCAACGTCCTGACTTTC
CDR3 protein: CASRAGGSGANVLTF

V gene: TRBV6-4
J gene: TRBJ2-1
CDR3 length: 15
clone size: .
D gene: TRBD1
CDR3 DNA: TGTGCCAGCAGTCCCAGTGGACAGGGAAAGGGAGAGCAGTTCTTC
CDR3 protein: CASSPSGQGKGEQFF

V gene: TRBV12-3/TRBV12-4
J gene: TRBJ1-5
CDR3 length: 13
clone size: .
D gene: .
CDR3 DNA: TGTGCCAGCAGTTTAGATGGGAGTCAGCCCCAGCATTTT
CDR3 protein: CASSLDGSQPQHF

V gene: TRBV20-1
J gene: TRBJ2-2
CDR3 length: 14
clone size: few
D gene: .
CDR3 DNA: TGCAGTGCTAGTAGGGACACCAACACCGGGGAGCTGTTTTTT
CDR3 protein: CSASRDTNTGELFF

V gene: TRBV27
J gene: TRBJ2-1
CDR3 length: 18
clone size: .
D gene: .
CDR3 DNA: TGTGCCAGCAGGAGGGACAGGGGAGTAGCGGGAGTCTACAATGAGCAGTTCTTC
CDR3 protein: CASRRDRGVAGVYNEQFF

V gene: TRBV6-4
J gene: TRBJ2-3
CDR3 length: 16
clone size: few
D gene: .
CDR3 DNA: TGTGCCAGCAGTGGGGTCGCGGGGGCAGCAACAGATACGCAGTATTTT
CDR3 protein: CASSGVAGAATDTQYF

V gene: TRBV30
J gene: TRBJ1-3
CDR3 length: 15
clone size: .
D gene: .
CDR3 DNA: TGTGCCTGGAGTGCCGACACCTTCTCTGGAAACACCATATATTTT
CDR3 protein: CAWSADTFSGNTIYF

V gene: TRBV5-1
J gene: TRBJ2-1
CDR3 length: 17
clone size: .
D gene: TRBD1
CDR3 DNA: TGCGCCAGCAGCCCTGGTGCCTCGGGACAGGGTGGGAATGAGCAGTTCTTC
CDR3 protein: CASSPGASGQGGNEQFF

V gene: TRBV5-5
J gene: TRBJ2-1
CDR3 length: 17
clone size: few
D gene: .
CDR3 DNA: TGTGCCAGCAGCTTGCGGGGTCCTAGCGCTTCCTACAATGAGCAGTTCTTC
CDR3 protein: CASSLRGPSASYNEQFF

V gene: TRBV7-9
J gene: TRBJ2-5
CDR3 length: 16
clone size: .
D gene: .
CDR3 DNA: TGTGCCAGCAGACCCCGGAGAGGCGAATCAAAAGAGACCCAGTACTTC
CDR3 protein: CASRPRRGESKETQYF

V gene: TRBV3-1/TRBV3-2
J gene: TRBJ1-6
CDR3 length: 14
clone size: .
D gene: .
CDR3 DNA: TGTGCCAGCAGCCCCGTGGGGGGGAATTCACCCCTCCACTTT
CDR3 protein: CASSPVGGNSPLHF

V gene: TRBV7-9
J gene: TRBJ1-3
CDR3 length: 16
clone size: .
D gene: TRBD1
CDR3 DNA: TGTGCCAGCAGCACCACAGGGGGGCTAGGAGGAAACACCATATATTTT
CDR3 protein: CASSTTGGLGGNTIYF

V gene: TRBV7-7
J gene: TRBJ2-7
CDR3 length: 15
clone size: once
D gene: .
CDR3 DNA: TGTGCTAGCAGCTTAGATCCAGCGGGCGGTTACGAGCAGTACTTC
CDR3 protein: CASSLDPAGGYEQYF

V gene: TRBV6-5
J gene: TRBJ1-1
CDR3 length: 13
clone size: .
D gene: .
CDR3 DNA: TGTGCCAGCAGTTACTCGGAAGGGAGTGAAGCTTTCTTT
CDR3 protein: CASSYSEGSEAFF

V gene: TRBV7-9
J gene: TRBJ1-2
CDR3 length: 14
clone size: .
D gene: .
CDR3 DNA: TGTGCCAGCAGCTTTGGGCTGCCGCGGGATGGCTACACCTTC
CDR3 protein: CASSFGLPRDGYTF

V gene: TRBV11-1
J gene: TRBJ2-5
CDR3 length: 14
clone size: once
D gene: TRBD1
CDR3 DNA: TGTGCCAGCAGCTTAGGACAGGGCAGGGAGACCCAGTACTTC
CDR3 protein: CASSLGQGRETQYF

V gene: TRBV6-5
J gene: TRBJ1-5
CDR3 length: 15
clone size: .
D gene: TRBD1
CDR3 DNA: TGTGCCAGCAGTAGTCCGGGACAGCCGCATCAGCCCCAGCATTTT
CDR3 protein: CASSSPGQPHQPQHF

V gene: TRBV7-3
J gene: TRBJ2-3
CDR3 length: 16
clone size: .
D gene: TRBD2
CDR3 DNA: TGTGCCAGCAGCAAAGGGGTAGCGGGGATCACAGATACGCAGTATTTT
CDR3 protein: CASSKGVAGITDTQYF

V gene: TRBV2
J gene: TRBJ2-7
CDR3 length: 15
clone size: .
D gene: TRBD1
CDR3 DNA: TGTGCCAGCAGTGTAACCGGGACAGGAACCTACGAGCAGTACTTC
CDR3 protein: CASSVTGTGTYEQYF

V gene: TRBV28
J gene: TRBJ2-1
CDR3 length: 13
clone size: .
D gene: .
CDR3 DNA: TGTGCCAGCAGGCAGGGCACCTACAATGAGCAGTTCTTC
CDR3 protein: CASRQGTYNEQFF

V gene: TRBV27
J gene: TRBJ1-2
CDR3 length: 16
clone size: few
D gene: TRBD1
CDR3 DNA: TGTGCCAGCAGTCTAGAGGGGGCGCGCGGGTTGAGTGGCTACACCTTC
CDR3 protein: CASSLEGARGLSGYTF

V gene: TRBV6-1
J gene: TRBJ1-6
CDR3 length: 16
clone size: .
D gene: .
CDR3 DNA: TGTGCCAGCAGTGTAGCGACATCGGGAAATAATTCACCCCTCCACTTT
CDR3 protein: CASSVATSGNNSPLHF

V gene: TRBV4-1
J gene: TRBJ2-1
CDR3 length: 15
clone size: .
D gene: .
CDR3 DNA: TGCGCCAGCAGCCAAGCCCCTAGCAGTTACAATGAGCAGTTCTTC
CDR3 protein: CASSQAPSSYNEQFF

V gene: TRBV9
J gene: TRBJ2-3
CDR3 length: 15
clone size: .
D gene: TRBD2
CDR3 DNA: TGTGCCAGCAGCGTAGTCGGGGGGGCCACAGATACGCAGTATTTT
CDR3 protein: CASSVVGGATDTQYF

V gene: TRBV24-1
J gene: TRBJ1-4
CDR3 length: 15
clone size: .
D gene: .
CDR3 DNA: TGTGCCACCAGTGATCCCCAGGGATTCGGCGAAAAACTGTTTTTT
CDR3 protein: CATSDPQGFGEKLFF

V gene: TRBV15
J gene: TRBJ2-1
CDR3 length: 16
clone size: .
D gene: TRBD2
CDR3 DNA: TGTGCCACCAGCAGAGGAAGACTAGCGGGAGGCAATGAGCAGTTCTTC
CDR3 protein: CATSRGRLAGGNEQFF

V gene: TRBV4-1
J gene: TRBJ1-6
CDR3 length: 16
clone size: .
D gene: .
CDR3 DNA: TGCGCCAGCAGCCAAGACGGGCGGGGTTATAATTCACCCCTCCACTTT
CDR3 protein: CASSQDGRGYNSPLHF

V gene: TRBV4-2
J gene: TRBJ1-6
CDR3 length: 15
clone size: .
D gene: .
CDR3 DNA: TGTGCCAGCAGCCAGTTCAGGGGAGTTGAATCACCCCTCCACTTT
CDR3 protein: CASSQFRGVESPLHF

V gene: TRBV30
J gene: TRBJ2-5
CDR3 length: 13
clone size: .
D gene: TRBD2
CDR3 DNA: TGTGCCTTGCTCCCTAGCGGGGGAGAGACCCAGTACTTC
CDR3 protein: CALLPSGGETQYF

V gene: TRBV5-5
J gene: TRBJ1-2
CDR3 length: 12
clone size: .
D gene: .
CDR3 DNA: TGTGCCAGCACCATAGACAGCTGGGGCTACACCTTC
CDR3 protein: CASTIDSWGYTF

V gene: TRBV21-1
J gene: TRBJ2-3
CDR3 length: 16
clone size: .
D gene: .
CDR3 DNA: TGTGCCAGCAGCAAAGGGGGTAGCGGGAGGGCAGATACGCAGTATTTT
CDR3 protein: CASSKGGSGRADTQYF

V gene: TRBV28
J gene: TRBJ1-1
CDR3 length: 11
clone size: .
D gene: .
CDR3 DNA: TGTGCCAGCAGTTTGACAAGTGGAGCTTTCTTT
CDR3 protein: CASSLTSGAFF

V gene: TRBV19
J gene: TRBJ1-5
CDR3 length: 16
clone size: .
D gene: TRBD1
CDR3 DNA: TGTGCCAGTAGTATAGGGACAGGGAATAGCAATCAGCCCCAGCATTTT
CDR3 protein: CASSIGTGNSNQPQHF

V gene: TRBV27
J gene: TRBJ2-1
CDR3 length: 15
clone size: .
D gene: TRBD2
CDR3 DNA: TGTGCCAGCAGACCGGGACTAGCGAGGTCCGGGGAGCAGTTCTTC
CDR3 protein: CASRPGLARSGEQFF

V gene: TRBV3-1/TRBV3-2
J gene: TRBJ2-5
CDR3 length: 15
clone size: .
D gene: TRBD1
CDR3 DNA: TGTGCCAGCAGCCCCGCCGGGACAGGGTCAGTGACCCAGTACTTC
CDR3 protein: CASSPAGTGSVTQYF

V gene: TRBV7-2
J gene: TRBJ2-1
CDR3 length: 15
clone size: .
D gene: TRBD2
CDR3 DNA: TGTGCCAGCAGCTTAGGCGGGACTACCCACAATGAGCAGTTCTTC
CDR3 protein: CASSLGGTTHNEQFF

V gene: TRBV7-9
J gene: TRBJ2-1
CDR3 length: 15
clone size: .
D gene: TRBD2
CDR3 DNA: TGTGCCAGCAGCCGAGGGACTAGCGGGAGCTATGAGCAGTTCTTC
CDR3 protein: CASSRGTSGSYEQFF

V gene: TRBV11-2
J gene: TRBJ2-1
CDR3 length: 16
clone size: once
D gene: .
CDR3 DNA: TGTGCCAGCAGCTCCCTCCGGGACACCCGTTTTTATGAGCAGTTCTTC
CDR3 protein: CASSSLRDTRFYEQFF

V gene: TRBV5-5
J gene: TRBJ2-1
CDR3 length: 16
clone size: .
D gene: TRBD1
CDR3 DNA: TGTGCCAGCAGCTCGACCCGGGACAGGGGGTTGAATGAGCAGTTCTTC
CDR3 protein: CASSSTRDRGLNEQFF

V gene: TRBV19
J gene: TRBJ1-6
CDR3 length: 13
clone size: .
D gene: .
CDR3 DNA: TGTGCCAGTAACGACTTGAGCAATTCACCCCTCCACTTT
CDR3 protein: CASNDLSNSPLHF

V gene: TRBV29-1
J gene: TRBJ2-1
CDR3 length: 12
clone size: .
D gene: .
CDR3 DNA: TGCAGCGTTGGGGTAGCGTACAATGAGCAGTTCTTC
CDR3 protein: CSVGVAYNEQFF